The rows below give T cell receptor beta chains drawn from one sample of a study of CD8+ T cells in alopecia areata. Clones were read by immunoSEQ multiplex PCR, and TCRdb kept only the in-frame ones, dropping some. Of around 100,000 clones detected, roughly 50% appear once; the ten largest clones hold less than 15%. The specimen was CD8+ T cells sorted from blood, collected at week 24, from a patient treated with tofacitinib. Receptors originate from a human donor with alopecia areata. Both conserved end residues are part of each CDR3. The D gene is left open where the match is weak. Expanded clones get a size class; other rows say once, few or many, or leave the size out.

j_gene	d_gene	abundance	v_gene	CDR3nt	CDR3aa
TRBJ1-2	TRBD1	NA	TRBV2	TGTGCCAGCAGAGGACAGGGGAAGTTTGGCTACACCTTC	CASRGQGKFGYTF
TRBJ2-1	NA	NA	TRBV5-1	TGCGCCAGCAGCTCCTCGCTGGGGCACTTCAATGAGCAGTTCTTC	CASSSSLGHFNEQFF
TRBJ2-6	NA	many	TRBV6-1	TGTGCCAGCAGTACCACAAACTCTGGGGCCAACGTCCTGACTTTC	CASSTTNSGANVLTF
TRBJ1-5	NA	few	TRBV5-6	TGTGCCAGCAGCTTGGACAGGTCGGCACAGCCCCAGCATTTT	CASSLDRSAQPQHF
TRBJ2-1	TRBD2	NA	TRBV5-4	TGTGCCAGCAGCTTGGGCGGGGGTCTATCCGCCGAGCAGTTCTTC	CASSLGGGLSAEQFF
TRBJ1-1	NA	NA	TRBV27	TGTGCCAGCAGTTTATCCCCAGGGTTGAACACTGAAGCTTTCTTT	CASSLSPGLNTEAFF
TRBJ1-5	TRBD1	NA	TRBV7-9	TGTGCCAGCAGCTTGGGGACAGGGAACTATCAGCCCCAGCATTTT	CASSLGTGNYQPQHF
TRBJ2-7	NA	NA	TRBV6-1	TGTGCCAGCAGTGAACAGGCAGGGGCCTCCTACGAGCAGTACTTC	CASSEQAGASYEQYF
TRBJ1-2	TRBD1	NA	TRBV30	TGTGCCTGGAGTGTTACCGGGACAGTGGATGGCTACACCTTC	CAWSVTGTVDGYTF
TRBJ2-5	TRBD2	NA	TRBV6-5	TGTGCCAGCAGTCCGACTAGCTTTGAAGAGACCCAGTACTTC	CASSPTSFEETQYF
TRBJ1-6	NA	few	TRBV4-1	TGCGCCAGCAGCCAAGATTCCTCACCCCTCCACTTT	CASSQDSSPLHF
TRBJ2-1	NA	few	TRBV21-1	TGTGCCAGGCTAAGACGAAGGGTCATGAAAATGAGCAGGTTTTGGCAGTTCTTC	CARLRRRVMKMSRFWQFF
TRBJ1-1	NA	NA	TRBV5-1	TGCGCCAGCAGCCAGAACAGGGAGAAGGGCACTGAAGCTTTCTTT	CASSQNREKGTEAFF
TRBJ2-7	NA	NA	TRBV9	TGTGCCAGCAGCGCTAGCGACTACGAGCAGTACTTC	CASSASDYEQYF
TRBJ1-6	NA	NA	TRBV19	TGTGCCAGTAGTATCCAGGGTTGGAATTCACCCCTCCACTTT	CASSIQGWNSPLHF
TRBJ2-7	NA	NA	TRBV4-3	TGCGCCAGCAGCCAAGATTGGGCAGGGAGTAACGAGCAGTACTTC	CASSQDWAGSNEQYF
TRBJ2-7	NA	NA	TRBV5-6	TGTGCCAGCAGCTTGGCCGAAAGCTACGAGCAGTACTTC	CASSLAESYEQYF
TRBJ1-5	NA	few	TRBV6-5	TGTGCCAGCCAGAAACATAGCAATCAGCCCCAGCATTTT	CASQKHSNQPQHF
TRBJ2-3	TRBD2	NA	TRBV29-1	TGCAGCGTTGACCCTGGGCTAGCGGGGGATACGCAGTATTTT	CSVDPGLAGDTQYF
TRBJ2-1	TRBD2	NA	TRBV15	TGTGCCACCAGACTAGCGGAACCATACAATGAGCAGTTCTTC	CATRLAEPYNEQFF
TRBJ2-2	NA	NA	TRBV10-2	TGCGCCAGTAAAGAACTAGCTCACACCGGGGAGCTGTTTTTT	CASKELAHTGELFF
TRBJ1-4	NA	NA	TRBV5-1	TGCGCCAGCAGCTTGCCGGACAGCGAGGAAAAACTGTTTTTT	CASSLPDSEEKLFF
TRBJ1-1	NA	few	TRBV9	TGTGCCAGCAGCGTAGGACAGGACTTTGAAGCTTTCTTT	CASSVGQDFEAFF
TRBJ1-1	NA	NA	TRBV27	TGTGCCAGCAGTAAGAGGACAGCCAACACTGAAGCTTTCTTT	CASSKRTANTEAFF
TRBJ1-6	TRBD1	NA	TRBV5-4	TGTGCCAGCAGCCCGGACAGGGTTTCACCCCTCCACTTT	CASSPDRVSPLHF
TRBJ1-5	TRBD1	NA	TRBV30	TGTGCCTGGAGCGCGGACCTACAGGGGGCGGATCAGCCCCAGCATTTT	CAWSADLQGADQPQHF
TRBJ2-7	NA	NA	TRBV7-9	TGTGCCAGCAGCTGGGAGGGACAGTCCTACGAGCAGTACTTC	CASSWEGQSYEQYF
TRBJ2-7	NA	NA	TRBV9	TGTGCCAGCAGCGTAGAGATCGTTGGAGGCGAGCAGTACTTC	CASSVEIVGGEQYF
TRBJ1-2	TRBD1	NA	TRBV11-2	TGTGCCAGCAGCGCCGACGCTCAGGGGGCGGGCGGCTACACCTTC	CASSADAQGAGGYTF
TRBJ1-1	NA	few	TRBV4-3	TGCGCCAGCAGAATATTGATCGACAGGAACACTGAAGCTTTCTTT	CASRILIDRNTEAFF
TRBJ1-2	NA	NA	TRBV5-6	TGTGCCAGCAGCTTGGCGGCAGAGACCTTCTATGGCTACACCTTC	CASSLAAETFYGYTF
TRBJ2-7	TRBD1	NA	TRBV4-3	TGCGCCAGCAGCCAAGATGCGACAGGGGCAGACGAGCAGTACTTC	CASSQDATGADEQYF
TRBJ2-5	NA	few	TRBV27	TGTGCCAGCGGACCTTTGGTGGAGACCCAGTACTTC	CASGPLVETQYF
TRBJ2-4	NA	NA	TRBV21-1	TGTGCCAGCAGCAAGCAGGGGGTGGAAGCCAAAAACATTCAGTACTTC	CASSKQGVEAKNIQYF
TRBJ2-3	NA	NA	TRBV6-5	TGTGCCAGCAGCCTTAGGGGGTTCACAGATACGCAGTATTTT	CASSLRGFTDTQYF
TRBJ2-3	TRBD2	NA	TRBV7-3	TGTGCCAGCAGCTTACTTGCGGGGGGCGAAGGAAACACAGATACGCAGTATTTT	CASSLLAGGEGNTDTQYF
TRBJ2-1	NA	NA	TRBV27	TGTGCCAGCAGTTTAATGGGGGTTAACTACAATGAGCAGTTCTTC	CASSLMGVNYNEQFF
TRBJ2-7	NA	NA	TRBV7-8	TGTGCCAGCAGTGATCCCGGGACATCCTACGAGCAGTACTTC	CASSDPGTSYEQYF
TRBJ1-1	NA	few	TRBV29-1	TGCAGCGTTGTCGGTCGTCAGGGGAGAACTGAAGCTTTCTTT	CSVVGRQGRTEAFF
TRBJ1-3	TRBD1	NA	TRBV11-2	TGTGCCACCCGGGCGACAGGGGGCTCTCTAAAAGGAAACACCATATATTTT	CATRATGGSLKGNTIYF
TRBJ2-1	NA	NA	TRBV29-1	TGCAGCGTTGAAAGAGAGGGTGGCAATGAGCAGTTCTTC	CSVEREGGNEQFF
TRBJ2-7	TRBD1	NA	TRBV20-1	TGCAGTGCTAGATCCGGGACAGGGGTTTTC	CSARSGTGVF
TRBJ2-5	TRBD1	NA	TRBV27	TGTGCCAGCAGTCACTTAGGAAGGACAGGGGCGCGAGAGACCCAGTACTTC	CASSHLGRTGARETQYF
TRBJ1-1	NA	NA	TRBV4-2	TGTGCCAGCAGCCAAGAATTTAGACAGCCGTATGAAGCTTTCTTT	CASSQEFRQPYEAFF
TRBJ1-1	NA	NA	TRBV7-9	TGTGCCAGCAGCGGCCGGCCGGGAATTGAAGCTTTCTTT	CASSGRPGIEAFF
TRBJ1-5	NA	NA	TRBV30	TGTGCCTGGACGGGACCAGGGGTCAATCAGCCCCAGCATTTT	CAWTGPGVNQPQHF
TRBJ1-1	NA	NA	TRBV12-5	TGTGCTAGTGGTTTGGACCCAAGCGGGGGTCGGACTGAAGCTTTCTTT	CASGLDPSGGRTEAFF
TRBJ2-7	NA	NA	TRBV7-9	TGTGCCAGCAGCTTGGGGTCCTACGAGCAGTACTTC	CASSLGSYEQYF
TRBJ1-1	NA	NA	TRBV27	TGTGCCAGCAGTCGCGACAGGATGAACACTGAAGCTTTCTTT	CASSRDRMNTEAFF
TRBJ2-5	NA	NA	TRBV6-5	TGTGCCAGCACCAAGGGGGAGACCCAGTACTTC	CASTKGETQYF
TRBJ1-1	NA	NA	TRBV7-6	TGTGCCAGCAGCTTAGAGGCGGGCACTGAAGCTTTCTTT	CASSLEAGTEAFF
TRBJ2-1	TRBD2	NA	TRBV9	TGTGCCAGCAGCGACCTAGCGGGGGGGCGATATGAGCAGTTCTTC	CASSDLAGGRYEQFF
TRBJ2-5	NA	few	TRBV29-1	TGCAGCGTTCGATGGATCGACAGCCCCCAAGAGACCCAGTACTTC	CSVRWIDSPQETQYF